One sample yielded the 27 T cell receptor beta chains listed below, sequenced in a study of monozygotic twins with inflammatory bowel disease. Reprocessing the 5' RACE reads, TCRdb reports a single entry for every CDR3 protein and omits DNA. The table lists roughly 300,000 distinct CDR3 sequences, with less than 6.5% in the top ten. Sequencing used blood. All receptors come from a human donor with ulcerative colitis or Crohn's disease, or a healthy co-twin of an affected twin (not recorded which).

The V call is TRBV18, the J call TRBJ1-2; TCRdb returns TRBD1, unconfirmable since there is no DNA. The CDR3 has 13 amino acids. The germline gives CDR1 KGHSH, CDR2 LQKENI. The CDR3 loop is CASSPQTGNGYTF.

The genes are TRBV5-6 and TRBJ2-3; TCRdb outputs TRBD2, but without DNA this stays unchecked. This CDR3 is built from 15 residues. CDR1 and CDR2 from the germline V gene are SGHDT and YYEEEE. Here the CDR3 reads CASSLEREYTDTQYF.

CDR3 residues: CASSPAQGRGETQYF. This chain uses TRBV7-2 with TRBJ2-5; the D gene TCRdb calls, TRBD1, cannot be checked with no DNA. Per germline, CDR1 SGHTA and CDR2 FQGNSA. The CDR3 contains 15 residues.

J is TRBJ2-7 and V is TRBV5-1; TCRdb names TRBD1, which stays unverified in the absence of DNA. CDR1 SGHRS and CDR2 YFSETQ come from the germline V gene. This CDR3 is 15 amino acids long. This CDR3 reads CASRRSGQDIERQYF.

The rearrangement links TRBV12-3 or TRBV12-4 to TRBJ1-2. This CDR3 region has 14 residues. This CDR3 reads CASSEVGLGYGYTF.

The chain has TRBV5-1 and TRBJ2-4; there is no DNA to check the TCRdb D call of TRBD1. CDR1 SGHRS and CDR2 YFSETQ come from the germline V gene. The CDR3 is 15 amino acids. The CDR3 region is CASTPDRGRENIQYF.

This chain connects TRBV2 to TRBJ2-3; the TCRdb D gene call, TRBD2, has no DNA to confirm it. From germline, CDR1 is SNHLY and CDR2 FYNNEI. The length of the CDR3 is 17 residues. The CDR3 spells CASIPRGLAGMVRAQYF.

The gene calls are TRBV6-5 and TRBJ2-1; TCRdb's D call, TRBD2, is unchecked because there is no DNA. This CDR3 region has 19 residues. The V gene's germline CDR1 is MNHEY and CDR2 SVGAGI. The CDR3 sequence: CASSYRSDFQGRLGDEQFF.

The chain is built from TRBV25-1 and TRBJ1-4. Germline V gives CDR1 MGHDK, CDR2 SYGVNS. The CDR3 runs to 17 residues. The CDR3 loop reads CASSEYETAGYNEKLFF. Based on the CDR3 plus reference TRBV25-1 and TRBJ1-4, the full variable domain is EADIYQTPRYLVIGTGKKITLECSQTMGHDKMYWYQQDPGMELHLIHYSYGVNSTEKGDLSSESTVSRIRTEHFPLTLESARPSHTSQYLCASSEYETAGYNEKLFFGSGTQLSVL.

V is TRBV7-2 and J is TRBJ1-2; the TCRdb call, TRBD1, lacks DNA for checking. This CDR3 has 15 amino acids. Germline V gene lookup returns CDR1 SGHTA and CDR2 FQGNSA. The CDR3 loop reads CASSFPRGTGGSYTF. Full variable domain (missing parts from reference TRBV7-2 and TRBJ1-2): GAGVSQSPSNKVTEKGKDVELRCDPISGHTALYWYRQSLGQGLEFLIYFQGNSAPDKSGLPSDRFSAERTGGSVSTLTIQRTQQEDSAVYLCASSFPRGTGGSYTFGSGTRLTVV.

The CDR3 reads CASTSSAGTGFGYTF. This chain joins TRBV2 and TRBJ1-2; TCRdb's D call of TRBD1 is untestable without DNA. This CDR3 region has 15 residues. The germline CDR1 and CDR2 sequences are SNHLY and FYNNEI.

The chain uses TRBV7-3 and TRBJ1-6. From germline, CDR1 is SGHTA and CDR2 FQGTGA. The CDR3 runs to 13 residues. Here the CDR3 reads CASSRARSSPLHF.

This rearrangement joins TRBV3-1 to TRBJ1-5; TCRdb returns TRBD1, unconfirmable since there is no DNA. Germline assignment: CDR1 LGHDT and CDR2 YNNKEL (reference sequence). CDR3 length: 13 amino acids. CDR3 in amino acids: CASSSGSTLPQHF.

The CDR3 is CASSNGWNTEAFF. The V and J genes are TRBV7-3 and TRBJ1-1. The germline V gene encodes CDR1 SGHTA and CDR2 FQGTGA. The length of the CDR3 is 13 residues.

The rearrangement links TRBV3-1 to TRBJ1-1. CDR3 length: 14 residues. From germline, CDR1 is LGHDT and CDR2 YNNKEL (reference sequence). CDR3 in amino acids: CASSQVTQGLQAFF.

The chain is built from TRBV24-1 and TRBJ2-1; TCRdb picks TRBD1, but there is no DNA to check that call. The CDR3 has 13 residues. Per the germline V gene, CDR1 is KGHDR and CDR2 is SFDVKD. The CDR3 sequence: CATSGQLYNEQFF.

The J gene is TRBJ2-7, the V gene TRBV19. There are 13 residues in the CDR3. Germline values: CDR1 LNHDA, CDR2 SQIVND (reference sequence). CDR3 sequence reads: CASSIPGPYEQYF.

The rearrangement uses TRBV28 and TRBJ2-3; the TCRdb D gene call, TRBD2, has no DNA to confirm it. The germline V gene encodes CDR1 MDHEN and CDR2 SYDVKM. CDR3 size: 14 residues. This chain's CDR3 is CASSLLAGRDTQYF.

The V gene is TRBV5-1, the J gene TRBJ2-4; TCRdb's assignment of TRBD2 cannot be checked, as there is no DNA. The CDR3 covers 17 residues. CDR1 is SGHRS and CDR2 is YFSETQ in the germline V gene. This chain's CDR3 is CASSSGLAELAKNIQYF.

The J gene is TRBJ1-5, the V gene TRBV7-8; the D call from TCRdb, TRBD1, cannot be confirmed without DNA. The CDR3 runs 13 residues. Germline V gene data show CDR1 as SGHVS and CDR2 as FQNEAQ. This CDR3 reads CASSRDRSQPQHF.

This CDR3 is CATSRMGLDTGELFF. The chain employs TRBV15 and TRBJ2-2; the D gene TCRdb calls, TRBD1, cannot be checked with no DNA. Germline CDR1 LNHNV, CDR2 YYDKDF (reference sequence). The CDR3 spans 15 residues.

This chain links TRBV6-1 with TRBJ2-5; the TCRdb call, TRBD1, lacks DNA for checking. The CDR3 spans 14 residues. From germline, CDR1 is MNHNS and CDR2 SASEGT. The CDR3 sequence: CASRPLDRGETQYF.

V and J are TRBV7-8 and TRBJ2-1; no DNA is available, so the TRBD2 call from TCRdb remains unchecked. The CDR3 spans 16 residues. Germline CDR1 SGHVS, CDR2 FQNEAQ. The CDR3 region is CASSPVSAGGDNEQFF.

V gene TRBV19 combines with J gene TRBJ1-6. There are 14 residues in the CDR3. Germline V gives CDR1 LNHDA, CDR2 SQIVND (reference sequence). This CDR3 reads CASSSGLDNSPLHF.

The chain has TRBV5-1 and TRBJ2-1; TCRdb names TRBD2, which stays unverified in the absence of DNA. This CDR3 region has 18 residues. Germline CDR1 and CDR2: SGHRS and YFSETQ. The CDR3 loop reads CASSLGEGLAGLNNEQFF.

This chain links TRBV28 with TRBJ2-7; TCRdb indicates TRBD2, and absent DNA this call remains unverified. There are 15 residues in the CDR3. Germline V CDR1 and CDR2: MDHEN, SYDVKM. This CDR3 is CASSLYGEAPYEQYF.

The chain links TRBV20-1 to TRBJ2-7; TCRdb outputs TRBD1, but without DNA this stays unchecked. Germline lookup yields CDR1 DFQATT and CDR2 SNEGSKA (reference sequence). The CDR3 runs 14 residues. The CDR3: CSASQGQGAGEQYF.